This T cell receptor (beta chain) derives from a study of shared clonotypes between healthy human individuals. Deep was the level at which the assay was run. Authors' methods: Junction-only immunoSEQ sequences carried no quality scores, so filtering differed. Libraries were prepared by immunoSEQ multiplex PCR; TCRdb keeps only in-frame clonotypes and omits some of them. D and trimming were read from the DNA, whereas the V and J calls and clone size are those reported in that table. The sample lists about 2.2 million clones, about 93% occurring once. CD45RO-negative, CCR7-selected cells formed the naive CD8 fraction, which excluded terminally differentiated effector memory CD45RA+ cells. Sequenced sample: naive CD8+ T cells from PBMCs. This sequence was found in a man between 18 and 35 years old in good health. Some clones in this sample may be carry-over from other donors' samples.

The CDR3 here is CASREGGTPHEQYF. The CDR3 DNA reads TGTGCCAGCAGGGAAGGGGGGACACCTCACGAGCAGTACTTC. This rearrangement joins TRBV27 to TRBJ2-7; D tentatively fits TRBD1 or TRBD2 (6 bases each). The CDR3 is 14 residues long. With 6 bases removed from V and 5 bases from J, the gap between germline ends came to 17 bases. CDR1 and CDR2 from the germline V gene are MNHEY and SMNVEV (reference sequence).